Sequencing of this T cell receptor beta chain was carried out in a study of brain T cells in children with intractable seizures. This table comes from immunoSEQ multiplex PCR, and its TCRdb copy is limited to in-frame clones, with some not included. The sample shows 62,000 or so clones, about 96% of them seen only once. Germline CDR1 reads SGHNT; CDR2 reads YYREEE (reference sequence). V was cut by 1 base and J by 2 bases, with 12 bases left in between. This CDR3 has 15 residues. This clone was recorded once. Surgery cases with the highest brain T cell transcript signatures were chosen for sequencing. At least one anti-epileptic drug was given before surgery.

The chain employs TRBV5-4 and TRBJ1-1; perhaps TRBD1 as D (6 bases). The source was peripheral blood, collected at surgery. The TCR was taken from a boy in the first two years of life with focal cortical dysplasia and intractable seizures. CDR3 residues: CASSLFGTINTEAFF. The CDR3 DNA reads TGTGCCAGCAGCTTGTTTGGGACAATAAACACTGAAGCTTTCTTT.